This entry lists 21 T cell receptor beta chains sequenced from one sample in a study of T-cell memory formation after mild COVID-19. TCRdb re-called the 5' RACE reads through MiXCR, storing one row per CDR3 protein. This table has 200,000 to 250,000 distinct CDR3 sequences, 9.4% appearing once. Sequencing input: PBMCs or a T cell subset sorted from them (not recorded which). The receptors stem from a man younger than 30 who had mild COVID-19 (a few samples of this study predate the infection). Cell type and time point are not known.

This clonotype occurred a few times. This chain links TRBV14 with TRBJ1-1; tentative D call: TRBD1 (5 bases). Germline values: CDR1 SGHDN, CDR2 FVKESK. V was trimmed by 2 bases and J by 6 bases, leaving 19 bases between them. The CDR3 length is 16 residues. In nucleotides, the CDR3 is TGTGCCAGCAGCCAACGGTTAGGCCAGGGAGGCCCTGAAGCTTTCTTT. Amino acids: CASSQRLGQGGPEAFF.

This clonotype came up a few times. The DNA for the CDR3 is TGCGCCAGCAGCCTCGGGACAGGGGGCCTAGGTCGGGATACGCAGTATTTT. It specifies CASSLGTGGLGRDTQYF. The gene calls are TRBV4-1 and TRBJ2-3, with 12 bases aligning to TRBD1. Germline lookup yields CDR1 MGHRA and CDR2 YSYEKL. This CDR3 is 17 amino acids long. The junction had 11 bases not matched to a gene; V was cut back by 4 bases and J by 6 bases.

V is TRBV20-1 and J is TRBJ2-3, with 12 nucleotides matching TRBD2. Trimming removed 5 bases from V and 3 bases from J; junction bases left unmatched: 6. Germline CDR1 DFQATT, CDR2 SNEGSKA (reference sequence). The CDR3 sequence is 15 residues long. CDR3 sequence reads: CSALTSGGSTDTQYF. In DNA form, the CDR3 reads TGCAGTGCTTTAACTAGCGGGGGGTCGACAGATACGCAGTATTTT.

This clonotype is a singleton in its sample. It is likely a read error, because the conserved phenylalanine at the end of the CDR3 is missing. The chain combines TRBV10-3 with TRBJ2-1; tentative D call: TRBD1 (5 bases). The CDR3 is 14 residues long. The V gene lost 6 bases and the J gene lost 5 bases, with 14 bases spanning the gap. CDR1 is ENHRY, CDR2 SYGVKD, per germline. The CDR3 region has the DNA TGTGCCATCAGGGACCAAGTAGGGGACAATGAGCAGTTCTTA. It is translated as CAIRDQVGDNEQFL.

This clonotype came up a few times. The rearrangement links TRBV7-2 to TRBJ1-4; D is uncertain. The CDR3 runs 12 residues. Per germline, CDR1 SGHTA and CDR2 FQGNSA. The V end lost 2 bases, the J end lost 12 bases, and 10 bases lay between the germline ends. CDR3 sequence (DNA): TGTGCCAGCAGCTTATGGTTCGGGGAACTGTTTTTT. Translated: CASSLWFGELFF.

This clonotype was counted many times. The chain has TRBV3-1 and TRBJ2-3; D remains ambiguous. Germline V gives CDR1 LGHDT, CDR2 YNNKEL (reference sequence). Trimming removed 2 bases from V and 6 bases from J, with 3 bases in between. The CDR3 is 11 amino acids. CDR3 in DNA: TGTGCCAGCAGCCAAATGGATACGCAGTATTTT. Its protein product is CASSQMDTQYF.

This clonotype was seen only a few times. The rearrangement joins TRBV6-1 to TRBJ2-7; 8 bases match TRBD1. Germline trimming cut 10 bases from V and 6 bases from J; bases unmatched to any gene: 11. The CDR3 totals 13 residues. Germline assignment: CDR1 MNHNS and CDR2 SASEGT. CDR3 region: CANRTLGQGEQYV. CDR3 nucleotides: TGTGCCAACAGGACCCTCGGACAGGGCGAGCAGTACGTC.

Only a few counts were recorded for this clonotype. V is TRBV12-3 or TRBV12-4 and J is TRBJ1-3; 7 nucleotides line up with TRBD1. The V segment lost 6 bases and the J segment 0 bases; nucleotides outside the gene matches: 2. The length of the CDR3 is 14 residues. Written as DNA, the CDR3 is TGTGCCAGCAGCAGGGGGTCCTCTGGAAACACCATATATTTT. It translates to CASSRGSSGNTIYF.

This clonotype was observed a single time. A much larger clone differs by one base, so this may be a read error. The chain employs TRBV20-1 and TRBJ1-2, with a tentative D call TRBD1 (6 bases). The CDR3 length is 11 residues. Deletions cut 3 bases from V and 8 bases from J, with 10 bases between. Per the germline V gene, CDR1 is DFQATT and CDR2 is SNEGSKA (reference sequence). CDR3 sequence: CSASDGGGYTF. In nucleotides, the CDR3 is TGCAGTGCTAGTGACGGGGGCGGCTACACCTTC.

This clonotype was seen more than once but under ten times. The genes are TRBV9 and TRBJ2-2; TRBD1 aligns across 8 bases. V dropped 0 bases and J dropped 1; count of bases not matched to a gene: 2. The germline CDR1 and CDR2 sequences are SGDLS and YYNGEE. CDR3 length equals 16 residues. The CDR3 region is CASSVAGTGNTGELFF. In nucleotides, the CDR3 is TGTGCCAGCAGCGTAGCCGGGACAGGGAACACCGGGGAGCTGTTTTTT.

This clonotype was found many times. The genes are TRBV24-1 and TRBJ2-2, with no clear D. The CDR3 runs 15 residues. Germline loops: CDR1 KGHDR, CDR2 SFDVKD. V was clipped by 2 bases and J by 4 bases, with 10 bases between them. The CDR3 region is CATSDSSSFTGELFF. The CDR3 DNA reads TGTGCCACCAGTGATTCATCTTCCTTCACCGGGGAGCTGTTTTTT.

The J gene is TRBJ2-3, the V gene TRBV7-2; no firm D call. There are 13 residues in the CDR3. Germline assignment: CDR1 SGHTA and CDR2 FQGNSA. V lost 3 bases to trimming and J lost 6 bases, with 10 bases between them. CDR3 protein: CASSLDPKDTQYF. CDR3 bases: TGTGCCAGCAGCTTGGACCCCAAGGATACGCAGTATTTT.

The V call is TRBV7-2, the J call TRBJ2-1; D tentatively fits TRBD1 or TRBD2 (7 bases each). The CDR3 is made up of 13 amino acids. Trimming removed 5 bases from V and 9 bases from J, with 14 bases in between. The germline V gene encodes CDR1 SGHTA and CDR2 FQGNSA. CDR3 protein: CASSQGGFSEQFF. The CDR3 bases are TGTGCCAGCAGCCAGGGGGGGTTTAGTGAGCAGTTCTTC.

The chain is built from TRBV20-1 and TRBJ1-5; D unresolved. V dropped 2 bases and J dropped 4 bases, with 15 bases sitting between them. Germline CDR1 is DFQATT and CDR2 is SNEGSKA (reference sequence). This CDR3 spans 15 amino acids. The CDR3 loop reads CSARRTWVGNQPQHF. The CDR3 nucleotides are TGCAGTGCTAGACGGACGTGGGTGGGTAATCAGCCCCAGCATTTT.

This clonotype was counted many times. V and J are TRBV30 and TRBJ2-4, with D perhaps assigned TRBD1 or TRBD2 (5 bases each). CDR3 length: 15 residues. The germline CDR1 and CDR2 sequences are GTSNPN and SVGIG (reference sequence). Deletions cut 3 bases from V and 9 bases from J, with 21 bases between. This CDR3 reads CAWRTSGAAAGIQYF. The DNA for the CDR3 is TGTGCCTGGAGGACCTCCGGGGCCGCGGCAGGCATTCAGTACTTC.

The rearrangement uses TRBV20-1 and TRBJ2-3; the D is unclear. The length of the CDR3 is 15 residues. Germline V gene sequence: CDR1 DFQATT, CDR2 SNEGSKA (reference sequence). V dropped 2 bases and J dropped 3 bases, with 15 bases sitting between them. CDR3 in amino acids: CSARWYEEITDTQYF. CDR3 nucleotides: TGCAGTGCTAGATGGTATGAGGAGATAACAGATACGCAGTATTTT.

The CDR3 nucleotides are TGTGCCAGCAGCTCTAGCTCCCTCAGGGTTGATACGCAGTATTTT. Amino acid sequence: CASSSSSLRVDTQYF. The rearrangement uses TRBV7-1 and TRBJ2-3; perhaps TRBD1 as D (5 bases). TRBV7-1 is sorted into the ORF group, with uncertain function. The CDR3 runs 15 residues. Trimming cost V 3 bases and J 6 bases, with 16 bases left between them.

The V call is TRBV4-1, the J call TRBJ1-4; TRBD1 aligns across 7 bases. J lost 7 bases, V lost 0 bases, and 5 bases had no gene match. The CDR3 length is 15 residues. CDR1 MGHRA and CDR2 YSYEKL come from the germline V gene. This chain's CDR3 is CASSQESGQFEKLFF. The CDR3 DNA reads TGCGCCAGCAGCCAAGAGTCGGGACAGTTTGAAAAACTGTTTTTT.

This clonotype was detected many times. The chain recombines TRBV24-1 with TRBJ2-7; 10 nucleotides line up with TRBD1. Trimming removed 7 bases from V and 3 bases from J; junction bases left unmatched: 8. This CDR3 has 15 amino acids. Per germline, CDR1 KGHDR and CDR2 SFDVKD. The DNA for the CDR3 is TGTGCCACCAGCTTTAAGGACAGGGGGTACTACGAGCAGTACGTC. Translation gives CATSFKDRGYYEQYV.

This clonotype was seen many times. CDR3 sequence (DNA): TGCAGCGTCGTCTTCAGGGGGTCAAACACTGAAGCTTTCTTT. Amino acids: CSVVFRGSNTEAFF. V gene TRBV29-1 combines with J gene TRBJ1-1, with TRBD1 identical over 7 bases. Germline values: CDR1 SQVTM, CDR2 ANQGSEA. The CDR3 loop spans 14 amino acids. With 6 bases clipped from V and 2 bases from J, the junction kept 9 bases outside the gene matches.

This clonotype appeared once. V and J are TRBV6-6 and TRBJ2-7; 9 bases match TRBD1. Germline CDR1 reads MNHNY; CDR2 reads SVGAGI (reference sequence). The CDR3 contains 16 residues. V trimming: 6 bases; J trimming: 1 base; junction bases outside the gene matches: 10. The CDR3 here is CASSGGQGKRSYEQYF. CDR3 coding DNA: TGTGCCAGCAGCGGCGGACAGGGGAAAAGGTCCTACGAGCAGTACTTC.